This T cell receptor (beta chain) is from a study of T cell changes during pregnancy in multiple sclerosis. The CDR3 runs 15 residues. CDR1 LNHDA and CDR2 SQIVND come from the germline V gene (reference sequence). V dropped 9 bases and J dropped 0 bases, with 15 bases sitting between them. Clones were read by immunoSEQ multiplex PCR, and TCRdb kept only the in-frame ones, dropping some. Here the sample spans 100,000 to 130,000 clones, roughly 92% being singletons. The chain carries TRBV19 and TRBJ1-3; possible D gene TRBD1, 5 bases. The sample here was peripheral blood, taken in the third trimester of pregnancy. The clonotype comes from a female donor in good health, enrolled as a control in a pregnancy study. The CDR3 is CASRPDRLSGNTIYF. Written as DNA, the CDR3 is TGTGCCAGCCGACCAGACAGACTCTCTGGAAACACCATATATTTT.